This T cell receptor (beta chain) was found in a study of T-cell reconstitution after alpha-beta-depleted transplantation in children. The study, taken as a whole, reports: It was newly produced T cells that mostly accounted for T-cell counts and diversity one year after transplant. Day-60 TCRbeta diversity that was high in some patients was derived from surviving recipient T cells and thymic progenitors. Roughly two months post-transplant, alpha-beta T cells reportedly originated from several hundred graft clones that had expanded.

The CDR3 has 13 residues. Deletions cut 0 bases from V and 1 base from J, with 4 bases between. The germline gives CDR1 SGHRS, CDR2 YFSETQ. This clonotype has just a few counts. Its target is not known. A much larger clonotype is one base distant, so this may be a read error. The TCRbeta library incorporated unique molecular identifiers. TCRdb fed the PCR reads into MiXCR, producing one record per CDR3 protein. The profile shows roughly 790,000 distinct CDR3 sequences, around 17% of them singletons. The specimen comprised PBMCs, mostly from graft donor cells, sampled 360 days after TCRalphabeta/CD19-depleted stem cell transplant. The origin of this receptor is a male patient aged 5 to 17 who had a stem cell transplant for acute lymphoblastic leukemia, so the T cells may come from the graft donor. The chain is built from TRBV5-1 and TRBJ1-1; D is undetermined. The DNA for the CDR3 is TGCGCCAGCAGCTTGGAGACGAACACTGAAGCTTTCTTT. This translates into CASSLETNTEAFF.